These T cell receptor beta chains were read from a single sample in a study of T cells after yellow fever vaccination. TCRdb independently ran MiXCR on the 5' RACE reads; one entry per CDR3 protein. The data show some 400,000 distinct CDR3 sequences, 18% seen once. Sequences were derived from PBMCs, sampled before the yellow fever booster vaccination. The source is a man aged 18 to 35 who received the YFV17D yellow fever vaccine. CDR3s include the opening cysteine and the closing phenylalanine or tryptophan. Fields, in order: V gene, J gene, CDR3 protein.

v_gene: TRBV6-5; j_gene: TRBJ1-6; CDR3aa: CASSDRGGVNSPLHF
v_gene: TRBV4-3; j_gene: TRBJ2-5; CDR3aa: CASSQGTEETQYF
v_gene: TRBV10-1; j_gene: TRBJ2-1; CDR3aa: CASSESSGGNEQFF
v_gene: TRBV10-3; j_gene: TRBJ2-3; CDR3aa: CAISLGTVTDTQYF
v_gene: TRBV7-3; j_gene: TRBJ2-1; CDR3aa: CASSPGTGHNEQFF
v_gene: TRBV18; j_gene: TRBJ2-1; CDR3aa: CASSTLAGGKNEQFF
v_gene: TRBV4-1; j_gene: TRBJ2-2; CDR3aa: CASSRLGRMSSGELFF
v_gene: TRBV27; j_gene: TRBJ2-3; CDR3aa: CASSLPPGAGGPDTQYF
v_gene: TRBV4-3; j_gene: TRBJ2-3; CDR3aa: CASSQGTSGGSWTQYF
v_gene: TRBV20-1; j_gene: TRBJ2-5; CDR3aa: CSARAPSWETQYF
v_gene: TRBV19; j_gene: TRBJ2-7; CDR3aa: CASSPRLTYEQYF
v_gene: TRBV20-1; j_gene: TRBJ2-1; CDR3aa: CSARPESSYNEQFF
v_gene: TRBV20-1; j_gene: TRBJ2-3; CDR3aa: CSARGRGPPDTQYF
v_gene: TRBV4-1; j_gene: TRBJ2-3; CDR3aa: CASSQVQAGDTQYF
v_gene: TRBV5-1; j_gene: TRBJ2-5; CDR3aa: CASSLKLGGETQYF
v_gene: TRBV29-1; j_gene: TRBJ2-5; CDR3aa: CSVEHHGQNQETQYF
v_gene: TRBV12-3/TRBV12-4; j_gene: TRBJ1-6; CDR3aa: CASIRTGVGSNSPLHF
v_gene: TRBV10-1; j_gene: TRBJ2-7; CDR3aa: CASSDMGDPYEQYF
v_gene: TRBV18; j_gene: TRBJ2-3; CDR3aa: CASSPPGLAAQYF
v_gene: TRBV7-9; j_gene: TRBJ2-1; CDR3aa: CASILTGTAPNEQFF
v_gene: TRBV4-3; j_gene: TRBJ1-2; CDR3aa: CASSQGADRANYGYTF
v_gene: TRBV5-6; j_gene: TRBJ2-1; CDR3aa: CASSFSGPREQFF
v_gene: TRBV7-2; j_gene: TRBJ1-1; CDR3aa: CASSPQGRRTEAFF
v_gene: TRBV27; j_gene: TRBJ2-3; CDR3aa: CASSPGTSPRRTDTQYF
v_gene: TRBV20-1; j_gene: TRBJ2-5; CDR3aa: CSARDYSVTQYF
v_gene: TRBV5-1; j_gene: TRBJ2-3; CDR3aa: CASRLGQSTDTQYF
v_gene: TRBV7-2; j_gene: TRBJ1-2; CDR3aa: CASSLPDSYGYTF
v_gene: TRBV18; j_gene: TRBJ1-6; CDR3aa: CASSSSGDSYHSPLHF
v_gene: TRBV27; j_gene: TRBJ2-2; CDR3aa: CASSLGMGTGELFF
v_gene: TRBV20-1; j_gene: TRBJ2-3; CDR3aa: CSASLSHTDTQYF
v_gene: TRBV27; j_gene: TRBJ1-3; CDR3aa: CASSLLGGNTIYF
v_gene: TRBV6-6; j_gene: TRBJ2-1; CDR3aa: CASSRTGGIGFYNEQFF
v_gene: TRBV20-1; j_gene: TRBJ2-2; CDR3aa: CSVDSANTGELFF
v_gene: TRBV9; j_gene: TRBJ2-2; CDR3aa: CASSVVDRGLGGELFF
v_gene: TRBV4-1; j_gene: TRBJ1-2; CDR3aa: CASSQDRYGYTF
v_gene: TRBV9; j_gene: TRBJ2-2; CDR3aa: CASTRDRRTGELFF
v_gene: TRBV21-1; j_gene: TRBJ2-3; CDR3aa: CARRGVRTDTQYF
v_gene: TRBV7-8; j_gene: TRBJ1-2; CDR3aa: CASSLADREANYGYTF
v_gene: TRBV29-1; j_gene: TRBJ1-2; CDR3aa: CSVEPGNYGYTF
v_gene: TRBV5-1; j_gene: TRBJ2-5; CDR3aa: CASSLGSPRETQYF
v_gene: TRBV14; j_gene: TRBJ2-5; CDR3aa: CASSPLRAGGYETQYF
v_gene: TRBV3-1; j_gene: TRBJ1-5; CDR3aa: CASSQGPGQLNQPQHF
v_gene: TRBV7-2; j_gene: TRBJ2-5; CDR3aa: CASSLDGRQETQYF
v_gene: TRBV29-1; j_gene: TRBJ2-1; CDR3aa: CSVVPTYNEQFF
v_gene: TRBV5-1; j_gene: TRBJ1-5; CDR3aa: CASSIEGLLNQPQHF
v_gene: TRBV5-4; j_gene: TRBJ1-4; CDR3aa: CASSLGDDRPSTNEKLFF
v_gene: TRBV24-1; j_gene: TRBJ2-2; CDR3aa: CATRRGETGELFF
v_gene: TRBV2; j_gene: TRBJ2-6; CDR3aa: CASGGGEDFSGANVLTF
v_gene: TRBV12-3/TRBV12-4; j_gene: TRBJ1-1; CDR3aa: CASSFSGGHTEAFF
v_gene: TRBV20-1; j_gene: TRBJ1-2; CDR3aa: CSAVTGGSGYTF
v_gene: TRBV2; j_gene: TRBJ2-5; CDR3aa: CASSARTGFETQYF
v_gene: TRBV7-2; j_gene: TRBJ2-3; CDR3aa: CASSLGGAGRDTQYF
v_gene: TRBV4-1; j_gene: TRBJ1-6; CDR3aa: CASSLVVAGSPLHF
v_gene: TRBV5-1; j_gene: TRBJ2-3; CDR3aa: CASSSWGDTQYF
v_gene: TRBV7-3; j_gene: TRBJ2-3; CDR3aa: CASSSSGDTDTQYF